These T cell receptor beta chains were read from a single sample in a study of a mutant IDH1 vaccine in newly diagnosed glioma. Their antigen targets remain unknown. TCRdb's table, derived via immunoSEQ multiplex PCR, lists solely in-frame clones and lacks some. Here the sample spans around 50,000 clones, around 89% being singletons. Material: PBMCs, obtained from a glioma patient whose treatment included an IDH1 peptide vaccine. These receptors all stem from a woman between 35 and 50 years old with glioma. CDR3s include the opening cysteine and the closing phenylalanine or tryptophan. A D gene is named only where the DNA matches it firmly. Where a row states a size, it is once, few, many or the class of an expanded clone; other rows omit it.

j_call | v_call | d_call | clone_size | cdr3_nt | cdr3_aa
TRBJ2-5 | TRBV2 | . | . | TGTGCCAGCAGATACAAGCCCACCCGGGGGGAGACCCAGTACTTC | CASRYKPTRGETQYF
TRBJ1-5 | TRBV5-8 | . | once | TGTGCCAGCAGCTTAGGAGGTAGAGGGTTTCAGCCCCAGCATTTT | CASSLGGRGFQPQHF
TRBJ2-5 | TRBV27 | TRBD2 | . | TGTGCCAGCAGCGACCTTCTCTCCGGGACTAGCGGGAGATTTGAAGAGACCCAGTACTTC | CASSDLLSGTSGRFEETQYF
TRBJ2-7 | TRBV5-1 | . | . | TGCGCCAGCAGCTTGGCAGGGGCCGAGCAGTACTTC | CASSLAGAEQYF
TRBJ2-5 | TRBV7-2 | TRBD2 | . | TGTGCCAGCAGCTCCCACATCGGGACTAGCGTTGGTGGGACCCAGTACTTC | CASSSHIGTSVGGTQYF
TRBJ2-7 | TRBV19 | . | . | TGTGCCAGTAGTGGAGGACAGAATTTCATGGACGAGCAGTACTTC | CASSGGQNFMDEQYF
TRBJ1-5 | TRBV2 | . | . | TGTGCCAGCGCTAGCTCGCGGGGCAATCAGCCCCAGCATTTT | CASASSRGNQPQHF
TRBJ2-1 | TRBV10-3 | . | . | TGTGCCATTTCGCCTCGGGCCGAAGATGAGCAGTTCTTC | CAISPRAEDEQFF
TRBJ2-5 | TRBV19 | . | . | TGTGCCAGTAGTCCCGGTGGGGCCCAGACCCAGTACTTC | CASSPGGAQTQYF
TRBJ1-2 | TRBV5-1 | . | . | TGCGCCAGCAGCTTAAGAGAGGGCGGGGATGGCTACACCTTC | CASSLREGGDGYTF
TRBJ1-5 | TRBV19 | . | once | TGTGCCAGTAGTATGGGGACATGTAGCAATCAGCCCCAGCATTTT | CASSMGTCSNQPQHF
TRBJ1-4 | TRBV7-9 | . | . | TGTGCCAGCAGACCTGACGGGTCTGATGGTGAAAAACTGTTTTTT | CASRPDGSDGEKLFF
TRBJ2-5 | TRBV2 | . | . | TGTGCCAGCAGTCGGGGCCAGCTCACCCAAGAGACCCAGTACTTC | CASSRGQLTQETQYF
TRBJ1-1 | TRBV5-4 | . | . | TGTGCCAGCAGCCCGAGGGAGGGAGGAGCTTTCTTT | CASSPREGGAFF
TRBJ1-1 | TRBV29-1 | TRBD1 | . | TGCAGCGTTCACAGGGGGCCCGTGAACACTGAAGCTTTCTTT | CSVHRGPVNTEAFF
TRBJ1-2 | TRBV5-4 | . | once | TGTGCCAGCAGCTTCGGTTGGTTATTTAACTATGGCTACACCTTC | CASSFGWLFNYGYTF
TRBJ2-1 | TRBV27 | TRBD2 | . | TGTGCCAGCAGTTTTACGTCTAGCGGTTACAATGAGCAGTTCTTC | CASSFTSSGYNEQFF
TRBJ2-5 | TRBV7-2 | TRBD2 | . | TGTGCCAGCAGTCGGGGAGGGACTAGCCAAGAGACCCAGTACTTC | CASSRGGTSQETQYF
TRBJ1-2 | TRBV2 | TRBD1 | . | TGTGCCAGCATGGGACAGGGTGGTAACTATGGCTACACCTTC | CASMGQGGNYGYTF
TRBJ2-2 | TRBV7-9 | TRBD1 | . | TGTGCCAGCAGGCACGCCGGGACAGTAAACACCGGGGAGCTGTTTTTT | CASRHAGTVNTGELFF
TRBJ1-1 | TRBV29-1 | . | . | TGCAGCGTTGAGAAGGGGCAGGTCACTGAAGCTTTCTTT | CSVEKGQVTEAFF
TRBJ2-3 | TRBV10-1 | TRBD2 | . | TGCGCCAGCAGAAGTGGACTAGCGGGGGCGTCAGATACGCAGTATTTT | CASRSGLAGASDTQYF
TRBJ1-1 | TRBV9 | TRBD1 | . | TGTGCCAGCAGCGTGGGGGGGGCAGGGGGCAAGACTGAAGCTTTCTTT | CASSVGGAGGKTEAFF
TRBJ1-4 | TRBV6-5 | . | . | TGTGCCAGCAGTAACGGGCCCGCGGCTAATGAAAAACTGTTTTTT | CASSNGPAANEKLFF
TRBJ1-1 | TRBV7-2 | TRBD1 | . | TGTGCCAGCAGCTTTACAGGGGGCGCGGGCACTGAAGCTTTCTTT | CASSFTGGAGTEAFF
TRBJ1-3 | TRBV9 | TRBD1 | . | TGTGCCAGCAGCGTAGGAAGGACAGGGGGACTCTCTGGAAACACCATATATTTT | CASSVGRTGGLSGNTIYF
TRBJ1-1 | TRBV6-6 | TRBD1 | once | TGTGCCAGCAGGGACAGGGTGTTAATGAACACTGAAGCTTTCTTT | CASRDRVLMNTEAFF
TRBJ1-1 | TRBV7-9 | . | . | TGTGCCAGCAGCTTAGACGTGAACACTGAAGCTTTCTTT | CASSLDVNTEAFF
TRBJ2-1 | TRBV4-1 | . | . | TGCGCCAGCAGCCAAGTTCCGGATGAGCAGTTCTTC | CASSQVPDEQFF
TRBJ2-5 | TRBV4-3 | . | once | TGCGCCAGCAGCCAAGCTACAGGGTTCCAAGAGACCCAGTACTTC | CASSQATGFQETQYF
TRBJ2-7 | TRBV6-5 | . | . | TGTGCCAGCAGTTCCCTAGGGGCGACAAAGCAGTACTTC | CASSSLGATKQYF
TRBJ1-5 | TRBV5-6 | TRBD1 | . | TGTGCCAGCAGCCCCGGACAGGGCGGCGGCAATCAGCCCCAGCATTTT | CASSPGQGGGNQPQHF
TRBJ2-7 | TRBV9 | TRBD2 | . | TGTGCCAGCAGCGTAGGCGGGAGCTCCTACGAGCAGTACTTC | CASSVGGSSYEQYF
TRBJ2-5 | TRBV18 | . | . | TGTGCCAGCTCACTCGGGGGGCCCCAAGAGACCCAGTACTTC | CASSLGGPQETQYF
TRBJ2-4 | TRBV2 | . | . | TGTGCCAGTACATCCAAAAACATTCAGTACTTC | CASTSKNIQYF
TRBJ1-2 | TRBV10-3 | . | once | TGTGCCACCTCGGCGCCTCAACTCCTTAACTATGGCTACACCTTC | CATSAPQLLNYGYTF
TRBJ1-1 | TRBV11-2 | . | . | TGTGCCAGCAGCTTACGTTTTGGGCAAAAGAACACTGAAGCTTTCTTT | CASSLRFGQKNTEAFF
TRBJ2-2 | TRBV18 | . | . | TGTGCCAGCTCACCACCGAACACCGGGGAGCTGTTTTTT | CASSPPNTGELFF